The subject of this entry is one TCR beta chain. As processed by the authors: Using reference gene primer amplification, nucleated cell counts were estimated. TCRdb keeps only in-frame clones here, not all; method: immunoSEQ multiplex PCR. The DNA gave D and trimming, while V, J and clone size come from that table. The data contain approximately 670,000 clones, more than 80% of them singletons. This sample is part of a study of blood T cell repertoires in COVID-19. The wider study: COVID-19 samples from acute and convalescent phases originated in the United States, Italy and Spain. T cells, B-cell-depleted T cells, or PBMCs provided the cDNA or gDNA that served as material.

Germline V lookup: CDR1 MRHNA, CDR2 SNTAGT. The CDR3 consists of 16 residues. J gave up 8 bases and V 8 bases, and 18 bases lay outside the gene matches. This rearrangement joins TRBV6-4 to TRBJ1-2; 9 nucleotides line up with TRBD1. The source is a woman under 30 with acute or convalescent COVID-19. Sample: peripheral blood. CDR3 in DNA: TGTGCCAGCCCCAACAGGGGGCCCAAGACAACTATCGGCTACACCTTC. This encodes CASPNRGPKTTIGYTF.